These 25 T cell receptor beta chains were all obtained from the same sample, sequenced in a study of T cell responses to AZD1222 COVID-19 vaccine. Sequencing used immunoSEQ multiplex PCR; TCRdb keeps in-frame clones, though not all of them. This sample carries around 250,000 clones, just over 90% of them seen once, and the ten largest clones take approximately 0.52%. The sequenced sample was peripheral blood, obtained on day 0 of AZD1222 vaccination. The receptors stem from an adult in good health.

As regards this clone: At the DNA level, this CDR3 is encoded by other sequences in the same sample as well. V is TRBV29-1 and J is TRBJ2-7; 11 bases align to TRBD2. CDR3 length: 12 amino acids. Germline values: CDR1 SQVTM, CDR2 ANQGSEA. With V trimmed by 7 bases and J by 4 bases, 3 bases remained unmatched. The DNA for the CDR3 is TGCAGCGCCGGGACTAGCGGTTACGAGCAGTACTTC. Translation: CSAGTSGYEQYF.

The V and J genes are TRBV19 and TRBJ2-7, with a tentative D call TRBD1 (5 bases). This CDR3 spans 14 amino acids. The V gene lost 0 bases and the J gene lost 6 bases, with 12 bases spanning the gap. Per the germline V gene, CDR1 is LNHDA and CDR2 is SQIVND (reference sequence). CDR3 residues: CASSIEGLQGEQYF. For the CDR3, the DNA is TGTGCCAGTAGTATAGAAGGGTTGCAGGGCGAGCAGTACTTC. Full variable domain (rest looked up from reference TRBV19 and TRBJ2-7): DGGITQSPKYLFRKEGQNVTLSCEQNLNHDAMYWYRQDPGQGLRLIYYSQIVNDFQKGDIAEGYSVSREKKESFPLTVTSAQKNPTAFYLCASSIEGLQGEQYFGPGTRLTVT.

V is TRBV5-1 and J is TRBJ1-3; D not certain. The CDR3 covers 15 residues. V gave up 3 bases and J gave up 0 bases, with 10 bases separating them. CDR1 SGHRS and CDR2 YFSETQ come from the germline V gene. CDR3 nucleotide sequence: TGCGCCAGCAGCTCCTCCGATCCCTCTGGAAACACCATATATTTT. It is translated as CASSSSDPSGNTIYF.

The CDR3 DNA is TGTGCCACCAGTGATTTGCAAAGGAGTATCTACGAGCAGTACTTC. Translation: CATSDLQRSIYEQYF. This chain joins TRBV24-1 and TRBJ2-7; no reliable D call. The germline gives CDR1 KGHDR, CDR2 SFDVKD. This CDR3 is built from 15 residues. The V end lost 0 bases, the J end lost 3 bases, and 11 bases lay between the germline ends.

The V gene is TRBV6-2 or TRBV6-3, the J gene TRBJ2-6; D not certain. The CDR3 is 13 amino acids. CDR1 is MNHEY and CDR2 is SVGEGT in the germline V gene. V dropped 6 bases and J dropped 1 base, with 4 bases sitting between them. CDR3 nucleotide sequence: TGTGCCAGCAGCGTTTCTGGGGCCAACGTCCTGACTTTC. It translates to CASSVSGANVLTF.

This chain uses TRBV20-1 with TRBJ1-2; 8 nucleotides agree with TRBD1. The CDR3 is made up of 17 amino acids. Trimming removed 3 bases from V and 0 bases from J; junction bases left unmatched: 12. Per germline, CDR1 DFQATT and CDR2 SNEGSKA (reference sequence). The CDR3 loop is CSASPGGAGAANYGYTF. The CDR3 bases are TGCAGTGCTAGTCCAGGGGGCGCTGGGGCCGCTAACTATGGCTACACCTTC.

The chain is built from TRBV5-1 and TRBJ2-5, with 7 nucleotides matching TRBD1. Germline V lookup: CDR1 SGHRS, CDR2 YFSETQ. This CDR3 region has 15 residues. J lost 1 base, V lost 0 bases, and 3 bases had no gene match. The CDR3 protein is CASSLEAGGQETQYF. CDR3 DNA sequence: TGCGCCAGCAGCTTGGAAGCAGGGGGCCAAGAGACCCAGTACTTC.

CDR3 coding DNA: TGTGCCACCAGCAGAGGACAGGGCTCCTACGAGCAGTACTTC. It translates to CATSRGQGSYEQYF. The chain uses TRBV15 and TRBJ2-7, with 7 bases matching TRBD1. The CDR3 totals 14 residues. With V trimmed by 1 base and J by 0 bases, 0 bases remained unmatched. Germline V gene lookup returns CDR1 LNHNV and CDR2 YYDKDF (reference sequence).

This rearrangement joins TRBV6-2 or TRBV6-3 to TRBJ2-7, with 8 positions matching TRBD1. The CDR3 length is 13 residues. CDR1 MNHEY and CDR2 SVGEGT come from the germline V gene. The trim removed 3 bases at V and 3 bases at J, leaving 1 base unmatched. The CDR3 coding sequence is TGTGCCAGCAGTTATACAGGGGGCTACGAGCAGTACTTC. Translation: CASSYTGGYEQYF.

The sample holds a few counts of this clone. The rearrangement joins TRBV7-2 to TRBJ2-1, with a possible D match to TRBD2 (5 bases). CDR3 size: 13 residues. Germline-derived CDR1 and CDR2 are SGHTA and FQGNSA. V shed 5 bases and J shed 7 bases, with 12 bases lying between them. Here the CDR3 reads CASSQVSGNEQFF. CDR3 DNA sequence: TGTGCCAGCAGCCAAGTGTCGGGAAATGAGCAGTTCTTC.

The table lists this clone with a few counts. The chain is built from TRBV6-6 and TRBJ2-7; D possibly corresponds to TRBD1 (5 bases). The CDR3 covers 13 residues. Germline V lookup: CDR1 MNHNY, CDR2 SVGAGI (reference sequence). The V end was cut by 7 bases, the J end by 0 bases, with 10 bases between. In DNA, the CDR3 is TGTGCCAGCAACGGCCAGGGCTCCTACGAGCAGTACTTC. This gives the protein CASNGQGSYEQYF.

The V and J genes are TRBV19 and TRBJ1-1, with D uncertain. CDR1 LNHDA and CDR2 SQIVND come from the germline V gene (reference sequence). The V and J ends lost 4 bases and 11 bases respectively, with 14 bases between them. CDR3 size: 12 residues. The CDR3 protein is CASSTRVREAFF. DNA of the CDR3: TGTGCCAGTAGTACTCGGGTCCGGGAGGCTTTCTTT.

The V and J genes are TRBV2 and TRBJ1-6; possibly TRBD1 for D (5 bases). Trimming pared 4 bases from V and 7 bases from J, leaving 17 bases between. CDR3 size: 16 residues. CDR1 is SNHLY and CDR2 is FYNNEI in the germline V gene. The chain's CDR3 is CASSVDSSGGNSPLHF. Written as DNA, the CDR3 is TGTGCCAGCAGTGTCGACAGTTCGGGCGGGAATTCACCCCTCCACTTT.

This clone appeared a few times. The J gene is TRBJ2-2, the V gene TRBV7-2; D is perhaps TRBD1 (5 bases). V was trimmed by 2 bases and J by 5 bases, leaving 15 bases between them. From germline, CDR1 is SGHTA and CDR2 FQGNSA. This CDR3 comprises 16 residues. CDR3 protein: CASSLLGPPYTGELFF. The CDR3, as DNA: TGTGCCAGCAGCTTATTGGGGCCCCCTTATACCGGGGAGCTGTTTTTT.

This rearrangement joins TRBV20-1 to TRBJ2-3, with D possibly TRBD1 on 6 matching bases. Germline loops: CDR1 DFQATT, CDR2 SNEGSKA (reference sequence). The CDR3 runs to 16 residues. Trimming removed 3 bases from V and 4 bases from J, with 20 bases in between. The DNA for the CDR3 is TGCAGTGCTAGTCCCTCGGGAAGGGGGTGGGCAGATACGCAGTATTTT. Protein: CSASPSGRGWADTQYF.

The rearrangement uses TRBV5-1 and TRBJ2-5; TRBD2 might be the D (6 bases). CDR3 length: 14 amino acids. Looked up from germline, CDR1 is SGHRS and CDR2 is YFSETQ. Trimming stripped 2 bases from V and 3 bases from J, with 11 bases between. CDR3 DNA sequence: TGCGCCAGCAGCTTTGGAGGGGCGAAAGAGACCCAGTACTTC. This sequence encodes CASSFGGAKETQYF.

The J gene is TRBJ2-2, the V gene TRBV7-6, with 7 bases lining up with TRBD1. Germline V gives CDR1 SGHVS, CDR2 FNYEAQ. This CDR3 is 17 amino acids long. The trim removed 6 bases at V and 3 bases at J, leaving 13 bases unmatched. CDR3 protein: CASSLRSDRVDTGELFF. CDR3 nucleotide sequence: TGTGCCAGCAGTTTAAGGTCCGACAGGGTTGACACCGGGGAGCTGTTTTTT.

This sequence joins TRBV7-8 and TRBJ2-1, with TRBD1 identical over 9 bases. This CDR3 has 16 amino acids. The junction had 10 bases not matched to a gene; V was cut back by 5 bases and J by 5 bases. The germline gives CDR1 SGHVS, CDR2 FQNEAQ. Here the CDR3 reads CASSPSRDRVNNEQFF. In DNA, the CDR3 is TGTGCCAGCAGCCCATCCCGGGACAGGGTAAACAATGAGCAGTTCTTC.

This clone came up once. The chain couples TRBV24-1 to TRBJ1-4; 8 nucleotides match TRBD1. With V trimmed by 2 bases and J by 7 bases, 8 bases remained unmatched. The germline CDR1 and CDR2 sequences are KGHDR and SFDVKD. This CDR3 comprises 16 residues. The CDR3 nucleotides are TGTGCCACCAGTGATTCCACCGACAGGGGAGGTGAAAAACTGTTTTTT. This codes for CATSDSTDRGGEKLFF.

This sequence joins TRBV5-1 and TRBJ2-5; D unclear. CDR1 and CDR2 from the germline V gene are SGHRS and YFSETQ. V shed 0 bases and J shed 0 bases, with 6 bases lying between them. The CDR3 sequence is 14 residues long. CDR3 coding DNA: TGCGCCAGCAGCTTGGTCTCAGACCAAGAGACCCAGTACTTC. This encodes CASSLVSDQETQYF.

V gene TRBV10-3 combines with J gene TRBJ2-2; 7 nucleotides align to TRBD1. Losses at the gene ends were 6 bases for V and 2 bases for J; bases not matched to a gene: 3. The CDR3 has 14 amino acids. CDR1 is ENHRY, CDR2 SYGVKD, per germline. The CDR3 here is CAIRRDSNTGELFF. As DNA, the CDR3 is TGTGCCATCAGACGGGACAGCAACACCGGGGAGCTGTTTTTT.

This chain joins TRBV6-2 or TRBV6-3 and TRBJ2-7; tentative D call: TRBD1 (7 bases). Germline CDR1 and CDR2: MNHEY and SVGEGT. V lost 7 bases and J 3 bases, leaving 19 bases between the germline ends. The CDR3 runs 15 residues. CDR3 sequence: CASTPGGRPLYEQYF. The CDR3, as DNA: TGTGCCAGCACCCCAGGGGGGAGGCCCCTCTACGAGCAGTACTTC.

The chain is built from TRBV28 and TRBJ2-7; 7 bases match TRBD1. CDR1 and CDR2 (germline): MDHEN, SYDVKM. V gave up 6 bases and J gave up 4 bases; unmatched junction bases: 9. The CDR3 has 14 residues. The CDR3 protein is CASSLPGQSYEQYF. The CDR3 nucleotides are TGTGCCAGCAGCCTCCCGGGACAGTCTTACGAGCAGTACTTC.

The V gene is TRBV27, the J gene TRBJ1-2, with TRBD1 matching 7 bases. Germline values: CDR1 MNHEY, CDR2 SMNVEV (reference sequence). CDR3 length equals 14 residues. Trimming took 8 bases from V and 4 from J; bases not matched to a gene: 10. The CDR3 DNA sequence: TGTGCCAGCGCTACCACCAGGGGGGGCTATGGCTACACCTTC. This gives the protein CASATTRGGYGYTF.

The V call is TRBV27, the J call TRBJ2-7; possible D gene TRBD1, 6 bases. The length of the CDR3 is 17 residues. Germline CDR1 reads MNHEY; CDR2 reads SMNVEV (reference sequence). Trimming stripped 2 bases from V and 0 bases from J, with 17 bases between. The CDR3 DNA is TGTGCCAGCAGTTTAATCCCGACAGGATCCTTCTCCTACGAGCAGTACTTC. It encodes CASSLIPTGSFSYEQYF.